This record looks at one T cell receptor beta chain sequence and its context. Its specificity is not known. This entry is derived from a study of blood T cells in healthy people across ages. Study conclusions and caveats: Whereas aged donors had fewer naive CD4+ cells, long-lived donors had more of them and higher diversity.

CDR1 is MNHNS and CDR2 is SASEGT in the germline V gene. The CDR3 has 13 amino acids. With a J-beta primer mix and a sample-barcoded 5' primer, a second PCR ran about 7 to 12 cycles. TCRdb re-derived calls from the 5' RACE reads in MiXCR, one entry per CDR3 protein. The data contain hundreds of thousands of distinct CDR3 sequences, around 21% of them seen just once; the ten biggest clones take up approximately 3.7%. The authors drew ten milliliters of peripheral blood from each donor. V usage is TRBV6-1 and J usage is TRBJ2-1; 7 nucleotides match TRBD2. TRBJ2-7 matches the DNA end more closely, so the J call is doubtful. The receptor comes from a man in his sixties or seventies in good health. Sequences were obtained from blood. CDR3 sequence: CASSEERGGEQYF. The CDR3 DNA reads TGTGCCAGCAGTGAAGAGCGGGGCGGCGAGCAGTACTTC.